Listed here are 21 T cell receptor beta chains from one sample, sequenced in a study of memory CD4+ T cells and cytomegalovirus serostatus. The sort gate was single viable CD3+CD4+CD8-CD45RO+ cells for memory CD4+ T cells. Assay used: immunoSEQ multiplex PCR; TCRdb lists only in-frame clones, some missing. Here the sample spans about 25,000 clones, approximately 71% being singletons. The specimen was memory CD4+ T cells from blood. These receptors were taken from an adult in good health and CMV-seronegative.

The chain has TRBV7-2 and TRBJ1-5; D might be TRBD1 (6 bases). CDR1 is SGHTA, CDR2 FQGNSA, per germline. This CDR3 is 15 amino acids long. Trimming removed 3 bases at V and 7 bases at J, with 16 bases between. Here the CDR3 reads CASSFSGGLAQPQHF. The CDR3 bases are TGTGCCAGCAGCTTTAGTGGGGGGCTGGCACAGCCCCAGCATTTT.

This sequence joins TRBV18 and TRBJ1-1; weak D call: TRBD1 (6 bases). This CDR3 is built from 15 residues. Germline V lookup: CDR1 KGHSH, CDR2 LQKENI. With 3 bases removed from V and 5 bases from J, the gap between germline ends came to 16 bases. CDR3 nucleotides: TGTGCCAGCTCACCGCCGGGACAAAGTTCTACTGAAGCTTTCTTT. Residues: CASSPPGQSSTEAFF.

This clone was seen only once. The chain is built from TRBV10-3 and TRBJ2-5; no reliable D call. In germline, CDR1 is ENHRY, CDR2 SYGVKD. The CDR3 runs to 11 residues. Trimming shortened V by 2 bases and J by 4 bases, and 2 bases separated the two germline ends. The CDR3 region has the DNA TGTGCCATCAGTGAGGCAGAGACCCAGTACTTC. Translation: CAISEAETQYF.

This clone was observed a handful of times. The V gene is TRBV11-3, the J gene TRBJ1-2, with TRBD1 matching over 9 bases. V lost 5 bases, J lost 4 bases, and 2 bases stayed unmatched. This CDR3 is built from 13 residues. The germline gives CDR1 SGHNT, CDR2 YENEEA. Here the CDR3 reads CASSETGGYGYTF. The CDR3 bases are TGTGCCAGCAGCGAGACAGGGGGCTATGGCTACACCTTC.

CDR3 sequence (DNA): TGTGCCAGCAGCAGGTATGGACCCTATGAAAAACTGTTTTTT. Residues: CASSRYGPYEKLFF. The chain employs TRBV21-1 and TRBJ1-4. TRBV21-1 is listed as a pseudogene. CDR3 length: 14 amino acids.

The chain couples TRBV28 to TRBJ2-7; D remains unclear. Germline CDR1 is MDHEN and CDR2 is SYDVKM. The CDR3 extends over 12 amino acids. The germline V and J ends were trimmed by 10 bases and 2 bases, with 12 bases remaining between them. Here the CDR3 reads CATQDVAYEQYF. CDR3 coding DNA: TGTGCCACCCAGGACGTAGCCTACGAGCAGTACTTC.

The rearrangement joins TRBV10-3 to TRBJ2-1; 8 nucleotides align to TRBD1. Germline trimming cut 5 bases from V and 7 bases from J; bases unmatched to any gene: 7. Germline V lookup: CDR1 ENHRY, CDR2 SYGVKD. The CDR3 spans 14 residues. CDR3 coding DNA: TGTGCCATCAGTACCGGACAGGGCGGGAATGAGCAGTTCTTC. Its translation: CAISTGQGGNEQFF.

The gene calls are TRBV25-1 and TRBJ2-5, with TRBD1 matching over 7 bases. Trimming took 3 bases from V and 5 from J; bases not matched to a gene: 6. Germline assignment: CDR1 MGHDK and CDR2 SYGVNS. This CDR3 has 14 amino acids. The CDR3 loop reads CASSDRGSGETQYF. The CDR3 DNA is TGTGCCAGCAGTGACAGGGGGTCTGGTGAGACCCAGTACTTC.

The V and J genes are TRBV6-6 and TRBJ2-5; D not resolved. The better agreement between TRBJ2-7 and the DNA end casts doubt on the J call. This CDR3 is built from 15 residues. Per germline, CDR1 MNHNY and CDR2 SVGAGI (reference sequence). CDR3 bases: TGTGCCAGCAGTTACTTCCGCGGAAGCTCCTACGAGCAGTACTTC. This codes for CASSYFRGSSYEQYF.

The CDR3 DNA follows: TGTGCCTGGGGACTCAAAGCGGGGACCGGGGAGCTGTTTTTT. Its protein product is CAWGLKAGTGELFF. J is TRBJ2-2 and V is TRBV30, with TRBD2 matching over 7 bases. The germline CDR1 and CDR2 sequences are GTSNPN and SVGIG (reference sequence). The CDR3 is 14 residues long. The V segment lost 5 bases and the J segment 5 bases; nucleotides outside the gene matches: 8.

The chain couples TRBV19 to TRBJ1-1; D remains ambiguous. V lost 4 bases to trimming and J lost 6 bases, with 9 bases between them. Germline V CDR1 and CDR2: LNHDA, SQIVND (reference sequence). The CDR3 loop spans 12 amino acids. CDR3 nucleotide sequence: TGTGCCAGTAGTACCCAGATATCTGAAGCTTTCTTT. It is translated as CASSTQISEAFF. Filled out from reference TRBV19 and TRBJ1-1, the complete variable domain reads DGGITQSPKYLFRKEGQNVTLSCEQNLNHDAMYWYRQDPGQGLRLIYYSQIVNDFQKGDIAEGYSVSREKKESFPLTVTSAQKNPTAFYLCASSTQISEAFFGQGTRLTVV.

This sequence joins TRBV28 and TRBJ2-6; no clear D. The CDR3 is made up of 15 amino acids. The V gene's germline CDR1 is MDHEN and CDR2 SYDVKM. V was clipped by 6 bases and J by 0 bases, with 9 bases between them. The CDR3 DNA reads as TGTGCCAGCAGACCAGCAAGCTCTGGGGCCAACGTCCTGACTTTC. As protein: CASRPASSGANVLTF.

The gene calls are TRBV29-1 and TRBJ1-1; 7 bases map to TRBD1. Germline V gives CDR1 SQVTM, CDR2 ANQGSEA. J lost 1 base, V lost 1 base, and 6 bases had no gene match. CDR3 length: 15 amino acids. The chain's CDR3 is CSVEGTGAGNTEAFF. The DNA of the CDR3 is TGCAGCGTTGAAGGAACAGGGGCAGGGAACACTGAAGCTTTCTTT.

The V call is TRBV9, the J call TRBJ2-5, with 7 bases aligning to TRBD2. The CDR3 runs to 16 residues. The germline V gene encodes CDR1 SGDLS and CDR2 YYNGEE. Unmatched junction bases numbered 6, after V lost 0 bases and J lost 1 base. CDR3 residues: CASSVVSWGGQETQYF. DNA of the CDR3: TGTGCCAGCAGCGTAGTCTCTTGGGGGGGCCAAGAGACCCAGTACTTC. The full variable domain, in which reference TRBV9 and TRBJ2-5 provide the parts outside the CDR3, is DSGVTQTPKHLITATGQRVTLRCSPRSGDLSVYWYQQSLDQGLQFLIQYYNGEERAKGNILERFSAQQFPDLHSELNLSSLELGDSALYFCASSVVSWGGQETQYFGPGTRLLVL.

CDR3 sequence: CASSEGFGGFEAFF. The CDR3 coding sequence is TGTGCCAGCAGTGAAGGATTTGGAGGTTTTGAAGCTTTCTTT. This chain joins TRBV25-1 and TRBJ1-1; D gene unclear. Deletions cut 2 bases from V and 7 bases from J, with 14 bases between. This CDR3 region has 14 residues. The germline CDR1 and CDR2 sequences are MGHDK and SYGVNS.

V gene TRBV7-9 combines with J gene TRBJ2-3; no definite D call. The V gene's germline CDR1 is SEHNR and CDR2 FQNEAQ (reference sequence). This CDR3 has 15 residues. Trimming took 9 bases from V and 2 from J, leaving 18 bases between them. The CDR3 DNA follows: TGTGCCAGGGAGCCCGTCTCGGGCCCCACAGATACGCAGTATTTT. Protein sequence: CAREPVSGPTDTQYF.

V usage is TRBV6-5 and J usage is TRBJ2-7, with 8 bases lining up with TRBD2. The J segment lost 2 bases and the V segment lost 5 bases, leaving 8 bases of the junction unmatched. The CDR3 is 15 amino acids. Germline CDR1 reads MNHEY; CDR2 reads SVGAGI. The CDR3 DNA reads TGTGCCAGCAGTAAATCGGGAGGGTCGACCTACGAGCAGTACTTC. This gives the protein CASSKSGGSTYEQYF.

CDR3 in amino acids: CASGLVPHLNEQFF. In DNA, the CDR3 is TGTGCTAGTGGTTTGGTACCTCACCTCAATGAGCAGTTCTTC. This rearrangement joins TRBV12-5 to TRBJ2-1; D unclear. Between the trimmed V and J ends, which lost 0 bases and 6 bases, there was a span of 9 bases. Looked up from germline, CDR1 is LGHNT and CDR2 is FRNRAP. This CDR3 region has 14 residues.

This chain links TRBV19 with TRBJ2-1; 9 nucleotides agree with TRBD2. Germline-derived CDR1 and CDR2 are LNHDA and SQIVND (reference sequence). The CDR3 length is 19 residues. The V and J ends lost 3 bases and 8 bases, in that order; junction bases with no gene match: 20. The CDR3 sequence is CASSILYPSGTSPHDEQFF. CDR3 sequence (DNA): TGTGCCAGTAGTATTCTCTACCCCTCAGGGACTAGCCCTCATGATGAGCAGTTCTTC. Combining the CDR3 with reference TRBV19 and TRBJ2-1 gives the whole variable domain DGGITQSPKYLFRKEGQNVTLSCEQNLNHDAMYWYRQDPGQGLRLIYYSQIVNDFQKGDIAEGYSVSREKKESFPLTVTSAQKNPTAFYLCASSILYPSGTSPHDEQFFGPGTRLTVL.

The chain joins TRBV18 to TRBJ1-5; no clear D. The CDR3 has 14 residues. V lost 3 bases and J lost 5, with 11 bases in between. Germline values: CDR1 KGHSH, CDR2 LQKENI. Written as DNA, the CDR3 is TGTGCCAGCTCACCGGGAGGAGGCGATCAGCCCCAGCATTTT. This gives the protein CASSPGGGDQPQHF.

V gene TRBV28 combines with J gene TRBJ1-1; D is ambiguous. The germline CDR1 and CDR2 sequences are MDHEN and SYDVKM. V lost 3 bases, J lost 4 bases, and 0 bases lay in between. This CDR3 spans 10 amino acids. CDR3 region: CASSFTEAFF. The CDR3 DNA follows: TGTGCCAGCAGTTTCACTGAAGCTTTCTTT.